This T cell receptor (beta chain) was profiled in a study of shared clonotypes between healthy human individuals. Study-wide results and limits: Limited genetic and exposure-history diversity came from having few donors. Memory subsets generally showed lower estimated richness than naive subsets.

Germline V lookup: CDR1 MGHRA, CDR2 YSYEKL. The CDR3 is 16 residues long. The V end lost 4 bases, the J end lost 0 bases, and 16 bases lay between the germline ends. TCRdb's copy holds only in-frame clones and misses some; the assay was immunoSEQ multiplex PCR. The sample has millions of clones, about 95% seen once; the top ten hold 1.1%. Turning to this clone: Its antigen is still unknown.

CD8 cells regarded as naive lacked CD45RO, were positively chosen for CCR7, and omitted terminally differentiated effector memory CD45RA+ cells. V and J are TRBV4-1 and TRBJ2-7, with TRBD2 as a possible D gene (6 bases). This sequence was found in a young man in good health. Sequencing was performed on naive CD8+ T cells sorted from blood. This CDR3 is CASSPKSGSSSYEQYF. The CDR3, as DNA: TGCGCCAGCAGCCCAAAAAGCGGGTCTAGCTCCTACGAGCAGTACTTC.